What follows are 3 T cell receptor beta chains derived from one specimen sequenced in a study of shared clonotypes between healthy human individuals. Profiling relied on immunoSEQ multiplex PCR, and the TCRdb table lists in-frame clones only, not all of them. The sample comprises 980,000 or so clones, more than 75% of which are singletons, and roughly 1.5% rests with the top ten. The sample taken for sequencing was memory CD4+ T cells sorted from blood. Described subset: CD45RA-negative fraction. The receptor source for this set is a man in his late teens or twenties in good health.

The chain employs TRBV11-2 and TRBJ1-1; D gene ambiguous. V lost 5 bases and J 0 bases, leaving 7 bases between the germline ends. Germline V CDR1 and CDR2: SGHAT, FQNNGV. The CDR3 covers 13 residues. CDR3 sequence: CASSIQVNTEAFF. In nucleotides, the CDR3 is TGTGCCAGCAGCATTCAGGTGAACACTGAAGCTTTCTTT. Variable domain in full (rest from reference TRBV11-2 and TRBJ1-1): EAGVAQSPRYKIIEKRQSVAFWCNPISGHATLYWYQQILGQGPKLLIQFQNNGVVDDSQLPKDRFSAERLKGVDSTLKIQPAKLEDSAVYLCASSIQVNTEAFFGQGTRLTVV.

The chain uses TRBV2 and TRBJ1-1, with TRBD1 identical over 7 bases. V dropped 5 bases and J dropped 0; count of bases not matched to a gene: 9. Germline V gene sequence: CDR1 SNHLY, CDR2 FYNNEI. This CDR3 spans 16 amino acids. This chain's CDR3 is CASSSDRAPMNTEAFF. CDR3 DNA sequence: TGTGCCAGCAGTTCCGACAGGGCTCCCATGAACACTGAAGCTTTCTTT. Full variable domain (remainder filled in from reference TRBV2 and TRBJ1-1): EPEVTQTPSHQVTQMGQEVILRCVPISNHLYFYWYRQILGQKVEFLVSFYNNEISEKSEIFDDQFSVERPDGSNFTLKIRSTKLEDSAMYFCASSSDRAPMNTEAFFGQGTRLTVV.

The chain uses TRBV7-9 and TRBJ1-6; D is unresolved. The CDR3 is made up of 14 amino acids. Per germline, CDR1 SEHNR and CDR2 FQNEAQ (reference sequence). V was shortened by 1 base and J by 7 bases, with 8 bases between the two germline ends. The CDR3 sequence: CASSLEPLNSPLHF. The CDR3 region has the DNA TGTGCCAGCAGCTTAGAACCACTGAATTCACCCCTCCACTTT.